This is a list of T cell receptor beta chains from one sample in a study of blood T cells in healthy people across ages. Using its own MiXCR run on the 5' RACE reads, TCRdb lists one record per CDR3 protein. This sample yields approximately 940,000 distinct CDR3 sequences, of which 40% to 60% are seen a single time; around an eighth belongs to the top ten. The sample was blood. The receptor set was obtained from a young man in good health. Each CDR3 is given with its conserved first and last residue. Each record gives: clone size, V gene, D gene, J gene, CDR3 protein, CDR3 DNA. The D gene is left open where the match is weak. Clone sizes are given selectively: once, few, many, or a class where the clone is expanded.

size: NA
V: TRBV10-3
D: NA
J: TRBJ2-3
CDR3: CAISGEGADTQYF
DNA: TGTGCCATCAGTGGAGAGGGGGCAGATACGCAGTATTTT

size: NA
V: TRBV7-4
D: NA
J: TRBJ2-5
CDR3: CASSLSPPGLPRETQYF
DNA: TGTGCCAGCAGCCTATCACCGCCCGGACTTCCTCGGGAGACCCAGTACTTC

size: NA
V: TRBV6-5
D: NA
J: TRBJ2-5
CDR3: CASKLSHQDRETQYF
DNA: TGTGCCAGCAAGTTATCTCACCAGGACAGAGAGACCCAGTACTTC

size: few
V: TRBV5-1
D: NA
J: TRBJ1-6
CDR3: CASSVGQQNSPLHF
DNA: TGCGCCAGCAGCGTGGGACAACAGAATTCACCCCTCCACTTT

size: few
V: TRBV7-2
D: NA
J: TRBJ2-1
CDR3: CASSPGRGLNEQFF
DNA: TGTGCCAGCAGTCCGGGCAGGGGCTTAAATGAGCAGTTCTTC

size: NA
V: TRBV4-1
D: NA
J: TRBJ1-4
CDR3: CASSQINTGRDEKLFF
DNA: TGCGCCAGCAGCCAGATCAATACAGGTCGGGATGAAAAACTGTTTTTT

size: NA
V: TRBV4-2
D: NA
J: TRBJ1-5
CDR3: CASSQGQGPVGNQPQHF
DNA: TGTGCCAGCAGCCAAGGTCAGGGGCCGGTGGGCAATCAGCCCCAGCATTTT

size: NA
V: TRBV6-1
D: NA
J: TRBJ2-7
CDR3: CASLEVGLTYEQYF
DNA: TGTGCCAGCCTCGAGGTCGGCCTTACCTACGAGCAGTACTTC

size: NA
V: TRBV13
D: NA
J: TRBJ1-2
CDR3: CASSVEITYGYTF
DNA: TGTGCCAGCAGCGTGGAGATCACCTACGGCTACACCTTC

size: NA
V: TRBV14
D: NA
J: TRBJ1-2
CDR3: CASSQDDWARGYTF
DNA: TGTGCCAGCAGCCAAGATGACTGGGCAAGAGGCTACACCTTC

size: NA
V: TRBV6-2/TRBV6-3
D: NA
J: TRBJ1-5
CDR3: CASSYPGASNQPQHF
DNA: TGTGCCAGCAGTTATCCAGGGGCGAGCAATCAGCCCCAGCATTTT

size: once
V: TRBV2
D: NA
J: TRBJ1-6
CDR3: CASSEASALGSPLHF
DNA: TGTGCCAGCAGTGAAGCTTCAGCCTTGGGTTCACCCCTCCACTTT

size: NA
V: TRBV6-2/TRBV6-3
D: NA
J: TRBJ2-4
CDR3: CASSGWVQNIQYF
DNA: TGTGCCAGCAGCGGATGGGTCCAAAACATTCAGTACTTC

size: NA
V: TRBV29-1
D: TRBD1
J: TRBJ2-3
CDR3: CSVNGQDTDTQYF
DNA: TGCAGCGTTAACGGACAGGACACAGATACGCAGTATTTT

size: NA
V: TRBV7-9
D: NA
J: TRBJ2-3
CDR3: CASNPIDTVRTDTQYF
DNA: TGTGCCAGCAACCCCATTGATACGGTTCGCACAGATACGCAGTATTTT

size: few
V: TRBV27
D: NA
J: TRBJ2-5
CDR3: CASSLLAGYQETQYF
DNA: TGTGCCAGCAGTTTACTGGCCGGGTACCAAGAGACCCAGTACTTC

size: few
V: TRBV6-1
D: TRBD1
J: TRBJ2-1
CDR3: CASSEGTEAYNEQFF
DNA: TGTGCCAGCAGTGAGGGGACAGAAGCATACAATGAGCAGTTCTTC

size: many
V: TRBV5-1
D: NA
J: TRBJ1-6
CDR3: CASSLKTGGADSPLHF
DNA: TGCGCCAGCAGCTTGAAGACAGGCGGGGCCGATTCACCCCTCCACTTT

size: NA
V: TRBV5-1
D: NA
J: TRBJ2-6
CDR3: CASSFLRDSGANVLTF
DNA: TGCGCCAGCAGCTTCCTACGGGACTCTGGGGCCAACGTCCTGACTTTC

size: once
V: TRBV30
D: NA
J: TRBJ1-5
CDR3: CAWSVSADNQPQHF
DNA: TGTGCCTGGAGTGTTTCGGCAGACAATCAGCCCCAGCATTTT

size: many
V: TRBV9
D: NA
J: TRBJ2-5
CDR3: CASSVLLGSETQYF
DNA: TGTGCCAGCAGCGTATTACTGGGTAGTGAGACCCAGTACTTC

size: NA
V: TRBV20-1
D: TRBD1
J: TRBJ1-4
CDR3: CSARQGPNEKLFF
DNA: TGCAGTGCCAGACAGGGCCCTAATGAAAAACTGTTTTTT

size: few
V: TRBV28
D: NA
J: TRBJ2-7
CDR3: CASRTDIGQYF
DNA: TGTGCCAGCAGGACCGATATCGGGCAGTACTTC

size: NA
V: TRBV20-1
D: NA
J: TRBJ2-3
CDR3: CSARDHQGPDTQYF
DNA: TGCAGTGCTAGAGATCACCAGGGTCCAGATACGCAGTATTTT

size: NA
V: TRBV11-2
D: TRBD1
J: TRBJ2-1
CDR3: CASSLEGTGGKYEQFF
DNA: TGTGCCAGCAGCTTAGAAGGAACAGGGGGCAAATATGAGCAGTTCTTC